This T cell receptor (beta chain) derives from a study of CD4+ T cells in melanoma. Findings and limits, study-wide: CD8+ T cell, macrophage and B cell function reportedly correlated with neoantigen-specific CD4+ T cells. Reportedly, melanoma neoantigen-specific CD4+ T cells showed varied differentiation states.

Sequencing used immunoSEQ multiplex PCR; TCRdb keeps in-frame clones, though not all of them. The profile covers roughly 52,000 clones, with approximately 74% appearing a single time and approximately 4.6% taken by the ten largest. The CDR3 loop spans 14 amino acids. The germline V gene has CDR1 MNHEY and CDR2 SMNVEV (reference sequence). The V gene lost 0 bases and the J gene lost 4 bases, with 7 bases spanning the gap. Remarks on this clone: Antigen specificity is unknown.

The chain employs TRBV27 and TRBJ2-1; D is unclear. This sequence was found in a human donor with melanoma. Sequencing used tumor tissue. This CDR3 is CASSLSFPYNEQFF. The CDR3 DNA reads TGTGCCAGCAGTTTATCGTTCCCTTACAATGAGCAGTTCTTC.